A selection of T cell receptor beta chains follows, all from one sample in a study of control samples from healthy donors and cancer patients. Here immunoSEQ multiplex PCR was the method, and the copy in TCRdb shows in-frame clones only, minus some. The table has over 100,000 clones, around 89% seen once; the top ten hold approximately 3.2%. The sequenced material came from blood. These receptors were collected from a man between 35 and 55 years old in good health. Each CDR3 is given with its conserved first and last residue. D genes are given only for firm matches. Part of the rows lack a size; the others show once, few, many or a class for expanded clones.

J,D,size,V,CDR3,DNA
TRBJ2-7,NA,NA,TRBV2,CASRIYSYEQYF,TGTGCCAGCAGGATCTACTCCTACGAGCAGTACTTC
TRBJ1-2,TRBD1,NA,TRBV24-1,CATSDEGQGNYGYTF,TGTGCCACCAGTGATGAGGGACAGGGGAACTATGGCTACACCTTC
TRBJ2-3,TRBD2,once,TRBV6-2/TRBV6-3,CASSYRLAVTDTQYF,TGTGCCAGCAGTTACCGACTAGCGGTGACAGATACGCAGTATTTT
TRBJ2-1,NA,once,TRBV27,CASSFGWGGDNEQFF,TGTGCCAGCAGTTTCGGGTGGGGGGGCGACAATGAGCAGTTCTTC
TRBJ2-7,NA,NA,TRBV7-3,CASGDLGSYEQYF,TGTGCCAGCGGTGATCTGGGCTCCTACGAGCAGTACTTC
TRBJ2-7,TRBD2,once,TRBV7-2,CASSLSGGGAYEQYF,TGTGCCAGCAGCTTAAGCGGGGGTGGGGCCTACGAGCAGTACTTC
TRBJ1-6,NA,NA,TRBV28,CASSFLGQTNSPLHF,TGTGCCAGCAGTTTTTTGGGCCAGACCAATTCACCCCTCCACTTT
TRBJ1-2,TRBD1,NA,TRBV2,CASSNQGGAGYGYTF,TGTGCCAGCAGTAACCAGGGGGGGGCTGGCTATGGCTACACCTTC
TRBJ2-3,TRBD2,NA,TRBV24-1,CATSDQAGVGTDTQYF,TGTGCCACCAGTGACCAAGCGGGGGTCGGGACAGATACGCAGTATTTT
TRBJ1-1,NA,NA,TRBV28,CASREVGGAATEAFF,TGTGCCAGCAGGGAGGTTGGAGGCGCGGCGACTGAAGCTTTCTTT
TRBJ1-1,NA,NA,TRBV7-8,CAGSPQGNTEAFF,TGTGCCGGCAGCCCACAGGGGAACACTGAAGCTTTCTTT
TRBJ1-5,NA,NA,TRBV6-2/TRBV6-3,CASSYGGGRTQPQHF,TGTGCCAGCAGTTACGGAGGGGGTAGGACTCAGCCCCAGCATTTT
TRBJ2-7,NA,NA,TRBV7-3,CASSKGPTSYEQYF,TGTGCCAGCAGCAAGGGACCAACCTCCTACGAGCAGTACTTC
TRBJ1-1,NA,NA,TRBV14,CASSSTGTTEAFF,TGTGCCAGCAGCTCCACCGGGACAACTGAAGCTTTCTTT
TRBJ2-2,TRBD2,NA,TRBV10-3,CAISATSGGLDTGELFF,TGTGCCATCAGTGCGACTAGCGGGGGGCTTGACACCGGGGAGCTGTTTTTT
TRBJ1-1,NA,NA,TRBV18,CASSPTLGANTEAFF,TGTGCCAGCTCACCTACTTTGGGGGCAAACACTGAAGCTTTCTTT
TRBJ2-3,TRBD2,NA,TRBV9,CASSVSGGAGRTDTQYF,TGTGCCAGCAGCGTGAGCGGGGGGGCCGGTCGGACAGATACGCAGTATTTT
TRBJ2-7,NA,once,TRBV5-8,CASSLARGGVYEQYF,TGTGCCAGCAGCTTGGCCAGGGGGGGAGTGTACGAGCAGTACTTC
TRBJ1-4,NA,NA,TRBV7-9,CASTTYRQTDEKLFF,TGTGCCAGCACCACCTACCGACAGACGGATGAAAAACTGTTTTTT
TRBJ2-6,TRBD2,NA,TRBV11-1,CASSSGGSSGANVLTF,TGTGCCAGCAGCTCGGGGGGGAGCTCTGGGGCCAACGTCCTGACTTTC
TRBJ2-7,TRBD2,once,TRBV6-5,CASKLTSASYEQYF,TGTGCCAGCAAGCTGACTAGCGCCTCCTACGAGCAGTACTTC
TRBJ2-3,NA,NA,TRBV7-3,CASSLVAGSADTQYF,TGTGCCAGCAGCTTAGTCGCGGGGAGCGCAGATACGCAGTATTTT
TRBJ1-4,NA,NA,TRBV25-1,CASRPIGGEKLFF,TGTGCCAGCAGGCCAATTGGCGGGGAAAAACTGTTTTTT
TRBJ1-1,NA,NA,TRBV5-4,CASSLAQGEAFF,TGTGCCAGCAGCTTGGCCCAGGGCGAAGCTTTCTTT
TRBJ1-2,NA,NA,TRBV9,CASSADSIFNYGYTF,TGTGCCAGCAGCGCGGACAGCATTTTTAACTATGGCTACACCTTC
TRBJ2-3,NA,NA,TRBV2,CASSVGTASTDTQYF,TGTGCCAGCAGTGTGGGGACTGCTAGCACAGATACGCAGTATTTT
TRBJ2-1,TRBD1,NA,TRBV18,CASSRDRGLYNEQFF,TGTGCCAGCTCACGGGACAGGGGCTTATACAATGAGCAGTTCTTC
TRBJ2-3,TRBD1,NA,TRBV5-1,CASSFSGTGTYTDTQYF,TGCGCCAGCAGCTTTTCCGGGACAGGGACTTACACAGATACGCAGTATTTT
TRBJ1-6,TRBD1,NA,TRBV30,CAWSTGQGDSPLHF,TGTGCCTGGAGTACGGGACAGGGGGATTCACCCCTCCACTTT
TRBJ2-3,TRBD2,NA,TRBV7-8,CASSLISGGVVDTQYF,TGTGCCAGCAGCTTAATCAGCGGGGGGGTGGTCGATACGCAGTATTTT
TRBJ2-7,TRBD2,NA,TRBV6-2/TRBV6-3,CASSYLGGDYEQYF,TGTGCCAGCAGTTACTTGGGGGGGGACTACGAGCAGTACTTC
TRBJ1-4,TRBD1,NA,TRBV28,CASSATRGKGAYEKLFF,TGTGCCAGCAGCGCTACCCGTGGGAAGGGGGCGTATGAAAAACTGTTTTTT
TRBJ2-3,TRBD2,NA,TRBV6-2/TRBV6-3,CASSYSIGRGGTDTQYF,TGTGCCAGCAGTTACTCGATAGGGCGGGGGGGCACAGATACGCAGTATTTT
TRBJ2-2,NA,NA,TRBV24-1,CATSNDLNTGELFF,TGTGCCACCAGTAACGACCTTAACACCGGGGAGCTGTTTTTT
TRBJ1-4,NA,NA,TRBV7-8,CASSSQTTNEKLFF,TGTGCCAGCAGCTCACAGACAACTAATGAAAAACTGTTTTTT
TRBJ2-3,NA,NA,TRBV11-2,CASSSLASTDTQYF,TGTGCCAGCAGCTCCCTAGCGAGCACAGATACGCAGTATTTT
TRBJ2-5,NA,NA,TRBV18,CASSPGETQYF,TGTGCCAGCTCACCAGGGGAGACCCAGTACTTC
TRBJ2-7,TRBD1,NA,TRBV24-1,CATSGVWGQGYEQYF,TGTGCCACCAGTGGTGTATGGGGACAGGGGTACGAGCAGTACTTC
TRBJ2-6,NA,NA,TRBV24-1,CATSDPFVGANVLTF,TGTGCCACCAGTGACCCGTTTGTTGGGGCCAACGTCCTGACTTTC
TRBJ2-5,NA,once,TRBV5-4,CASSNFRGATRETQYF,TGTGCCAGCAGCAATTTCAGGGGGGCAACTCGGGAGACCCAGTACTTC
TRBJ2-2,NA,NA,TRBV5-4,CASSLAGSRELFF,TGTGCCAGCAGCTTGGCCGGGAGCAGGGAGCTGTTTTTT
TRBJ1-1,NA,NA,TRBV7-9,CASSLASQTEAFF,TGTGCCAGCAGCTTAGCGAGCCAGACTGAAGCTTTCTTT
TRBJ2-1,NA,once,TRBV2,CASRVGTNYNEQFF,TGTGCCAGCAGGGTGGGTACGAATTACAATGAGCAGTTCTTC
TRBJ1-3,NA,few,TRBV19,CASNTGTGNTIYF,TGTGCCAGTAACACAGGGACTGGAAACACCATATATTTT
TRBJ2-2,TRBD1,NA,TRBV6-5,CASRGQGNTGELFF,TGTGCCAGCAGGGGACAGGGTAACACCGGGGAGCTGTTTTTT
TRBJ1-3,NA,NA,TRBV3-1/TRBV3-2,CASRGSGNTIYF,TGTGCCAGCAGGGGTTCTGGAAACACCATATATTTT
TRBJ1-6,NA,few,TRBV7-9,CASSLLSGPYNSPLHF,TGTGCCAGCAGCTTATTATCGGGTCCGTATAATTCACCCCTCCACTTT
TRBJ2-3,NA,NA,TRBV9,CASRREGGTDTQYF,TGTGCCAGCAGAAGAGAGGGGGGCACAGATACGCAGTATTTT
TRBJ2-5,TRBD2,few,TRBV9,CASSVEGSGGGETQYF,TGTGCCAGCAGCGTAGAGGGTAGCGGGGGGGGAGAGACCCAGTACTTC
TRBJ1-5,NA,NA,TRBV7-9,CASSLDLNQPQHF,TGTGCCAGCAGCTTAGATTTAAATCAGCCCCAGCATTTT
TRBJ2-7,NA,once,TRBV4-1,CASSQGLGRDSYEQYF,TGCGCCAGCAGCCAGGGGCTAGGCAGGGACTCCTACGAGCAGTACTTC
TRBJ2-7,TRBD1,NA,TRBV12-3/TRBV12-4,CASRDRPSYEQYF,TGTGCCAGCAGGGACAGGCCCTCCTACGAGCAGTACTTC
TRBJ1-2,NA,NA,TRBV4-1,CASSQEHGNYYGYTF,TGCGCCAGCAGCCAAGAGCATGGAAATTACTATGGCTACACCTTC
TRBJ2-5,NA,once,TRBV30,CAWSVKGLVHTQETQYF,TGTGCCTGGAGTGTAAAGGGGTTGGTTCATACCCAAGAGACCCAGTACTTC
TRBJ2-5,TRBD2,once,TRBV2,CASRRGGNQETQYF,TGTGCCTCGCGGCGCGGGGGGAACCAAGAGACCCAGTACTTC
TRBJ2-3,TRBD2,NA,TRBV13,CASSYAGTSVMADTQYF,TGTGCCAGCAGCTATGCCGGGACTAGCGTGATGGCAGATACGCAGTATTTT
TRBJ1-1,TRBD1,NA,TRBV19,CASSAPDRGGTEAFF,TGTGCCAGTAGTGCGCCGGACAGGGGTGGCACTGAAGCTTTCTTT
TRBJ2-1,TRBD2,NA,TRBV7-2,CASSKTSGVNEQFF,TGTGCCAGCAGCAAGACTAGCGGGGTTAATGAGCAGTTCTTC
TRBJ2-2,NA,NA,TRBV12-2,CASRFGLADPNTGELFF,TGTGCAAGTCGCTTCGGACTAGCGGATCCGAACACCGGGGAGCTGTTTTTT
TRBJ1-2,NA,once,TRBV5-8,CASSLGNRESYGYTF,TGTGCCAGCAGCTTGGGGAACAGGGAAAGCTATGGCTACACCTTC